The 27 T cell receptor beta chains presented below share a single source sample, sequenced in a study of blood T cells in healthy people across ages. For the second PCR, which ran for roughly 7 to 11 cycles, a sample-barcoded 5' primer and a J-beta primer mix were used. A single record per CDR3 protein comes from TCRdb applying MiXCR to the 5' RACE reads. Among over a million distinct CDR3 sequences, under 45% were seen once, and the ten largest hold under 20%. The sample consisted of blood. These receptors all come from a woman in her sixties or seventies in good health.

This chain links TRBV7-9 with TRBJ2-3, with D perhaps given as TRBD1 or TRBD2 (5 bases each). This CDR3 region has 15 residues. Germline CDR1 reads SEHNR; CDR2 reads FQNEAQ (reference sequence). V was trimmed by 5 bases and J by 2 bases, leaving 14 bases between them. This CDR3 is CASSQPGLNTDTQYF. CDR3 DNA sequence: TGTGCCAGCAGCCAGCCGGGGCTAAACACAGATACGCAGTATTTT.

This clonotype was recorded a few times. V usage is TRBV10-3 and J usage is TRBJ2-4; TRBD1 is a possible D gene (5 bases). CDR3 size: 14 residues. Looked up from germline, CDR1 is ENHRY and CDR2 is SYGVKD. V was clipped by 0 bases and J by 4 bases, with 7 bases between them. CDR3 DNA sequence: TGTGCCATCAGTGAGTCGGCAGGGAAAAACATTCAGTACTTC. Translation gives CAISESAGKNIQYF.

This chain links TRBV29-1 with TRBJ1-2; 7 nucleotides match TRBD1. The CDR3 is 15 amino acids. The germline V gene has CDR1 SQVTM and CDR2 ANQGSEA. After removal of 3 bases from V and 1 base from J, the junction contained 8 bases not matched to a gene. The CDR3 loop is CSVDLFGDSNYGYTF. In nucleotides, the CDR3 is TGCAGCGTTGACCTATTTGGGGACAGTAACTATGGCTACACCTTC.

The sample holds a few counts of this clonotype. The V gene is TRBV12-3 or TRBV12-4, the J gene TRBJ1-1; D perhaps matches TRBD1 (5 bases). Deletions cut 6 bases from V and 0 bases from J, with 8 bases between. This CDR3 comprises 13 residues. The CDR3 DNA sequence: TGTGCCAGCAGCAGGGTGTTGAACACTGAAGCTTTCTTT. Translation: CASSRVLNTEAFF.

The chain is built from TRBV5-6 and TRBJ1-2; TRBD1 aligns across 9 bases. CDR1 is SGHDT, CDR2 YYEEEE, per germline. The CDR3 has 16 residues. J gave up 5 bases and V 3 bases, and 11 bases lay outside the gene matches. The CDR3 region is CASSSKNRGLIYGYTF. In nucleotides, the CDR3 is TGTGCCAGCAGCTCTAAGAACAGGGGGCTTATATATGGCTACACCTTC.

This clonotype occurred a few times. The V call is TRBV3-1, the J call TRBJ2-5; D not certain. Germline V gene lookup returns CDR1 LGHDT and CDR2 YNNKEL (reference sequence). The CDR3 totals 12 residues. V lost 4 bases and J 5 bases, leaving 8 bases between the germline ends. The CDR3 is CASSRERETQYF. CDR3 in DNA: TGTGCCAGCAGCCGCGAACGGGAGACCCAGTACTTC.

The chain couples TRBV5-5 to TRBJ2-4; the D gene is possibly TRBD1 (6 bases). The CDR3 is 13 residues long. The germline V gene has CDR1 SGHKS and CDR2 YYEKEE (reference sequence). V lost 1 base, J lost 13 bases, and 15 bases lay in between. In DNA form, the CDR3 reads TGTGCCAGCAGCTTGACAGGGCGGTGGGAGCAGTACTTC. Protein: CASSLTGRWEQYF.

The chain combines TRBV12-3 or TRBV12-4 with TRBJ1-2; D remains ambiguous. The V and J ends lost 8 bases and 1 base respectively, with 17 bases between them. CDR3 length: 15 residues. The CDR3 loop is CASHYGGLNNYGYTF. The CDR3 DNA reads as TGTGCCAGCCATTACGGAGGACTTAATAACTATGGCTACACCTTC.

This clonotype was observed a single time. J is TRBJ2-1 and V is TRBV12-5; D is perhaps TRBD1 or TRBD2 (5 bases each). The CDR3 consists of 16 residues. CDR1 LGHNT and CDR2 FRNRAP come from the germline V gene. Trimming left V 1 base short and J 3 bases short, with 13 bases between. As DNA, the CDR3 is TGTGCTAGTGGTTTGGACAATGGGGGAGTCTACAATGAGCAGTTCTTC. It is translated as CASGLDNGGVYNEQFF.

The rearrangement uses TRBV6-5 and TRBJ2-7; D possibly matches TRBD1 or TRBD2 (5 bases each). There are 14 residues in the CDR3. V dropped 6 bases and J dropped 7 bases, with 19 bases sitting between them. Germline-derived CDR1 and CDR2 are MNHEY and SVGAGI. The CDR3 DNA reads TGTGCCAGCAGGCTTCGGGACGGCAAGAAGGAGCAGTACTTC. This gives the protein CASRLRDGKKEQYF.

This chain links TRBV29-1 with TRBJ1-1; D is ambiguous. V lost 4 bases, J lost 6 bases, and 12 bases lay in between. In germline, CDR1 is SQVTM, CDR2 ANQGSEA. The CDR3 sequence is 12 residues long. CDR3 sequence: CSVGEALAEAFF. DNA for the CDR3: TGCAGCGTTGGAGAGGCTCTGGCTGAAGCTTTCTTT. Full variable domain (remainder filled in from reference TRBV29-1 and TRBJ1-1): SAVISQKPSRDICQRGTSLTIQCQVDSQVTMMFWYRQQPGQSLTLIATANQGSEATYESGFVIDKFPISRPNLTFSTLTVSNMSPEDSSIYLCSVGEALAEAFFGQGTRLTVV.

The chain joins TRBV5-1 to TRBJ2-4, with D perhaps TRBD2 (6 bases). Trimming pared 1 base from V and 9 bases from J, leaving 11 bases between. Germline V gene lookup returns CDR1 SGHRS and CDR2 YFSETQ. The CDR3 is made up of 13 amino acids. Here the CDR3 DNA reads TGCGCCAGCAGCTTGCTCGGGGGTGGCATTCAGTACTTC. Residues: CASSLLGGGIQYF. The full variable domain, in which reference TRBV5-1 and TRBJ2-4 provide the parts outside the CDR3, is KAGVTQTPRYLIKTRGQQVTLSCSPISGHRSVSWYQQTPGQGLQFLFEYFSETQRNKGNFPGRFSGRQFSNSRSEMNVSTLELGDSALYLCASSLLGGGIQYFGAGTRLSVL.

As DNA, the CDR3 is TGTGCCTGGAAGTCCCGGGGGAGCAATGAGCAGTTCTTC. Translation: CAWKSRGSNEQFF. The chain uses TRBV30 and TRBJ2-1; possibly TRBD2 for D (6 bases). Trimming removed 4 bases at V and 6 bases at J, with 13 bases between. Germline CDR1 and CDR2: GTSNPN and SVGIG (reference sequence). The CDR3 covers 13 residues.

The chain employs TRBV4-1 and TRBJ2-1, with a weak D call TRBD2 (5 bases). V lost 2 bases, J lost 6 bases, and 14 bases lay in between. CDR1 is MGHRA and CDR2 is YSYEKL in the germline V gene. This CDR3 has 15 residues. The CDR3 region is CASSQPAVGSNEQFF. The CDR3 nucleotides read TGCGCCAGCAGCCAACCAGCGGTCGGTAGCAATGAGCAGTTCTTC.

This clonotype was counted between two and nine times. The chain combines TRBV4-1 with TRBJ2-3; D perhaps matches TRBD2 (5 bases). Germline assignment: CDR1 MGHRA and CDR2 YSYEKL. Trimming removed 5 bases at V and 2 bases at J, with 8 bases between. The CDR3 totals 13 residues. In DNA form, the CDR3 reads TGCGCCAGCAGCGGACTTGCCACAGATACGCAGTATTTT. Translating gives CASSGLATDTQYF.

The chain uses TRBV20-1 and TRBJ2-1; D remains ambiguous. Germline values: CDR1 DFQATT, CDR2 SNEGSKA (reference sequence). Trimming left V 6 bases short and J 9 bases short, with 9 bases between. The CDR3 sequence is 10 residues long. The CDR3 nucleotides are TGCAGTGCACCGCTAGGTGAGCAGTTCTTC. It is translated as CSAPLGEQFF.

This clonotype was observed a few times. The rearrangement links TRBV29-1 to TRBJ2-7; perhaps TRBD1 as D (6 bases). The CDR3 has 11 amino acids. Per germline, CDR1 SQVTM and CDR2 ANQGSEA. V was shortened by 7 bases and J by 4 bases, with 11 bases between the two germline ends. CDR3 loop: CSGVRGYEQYF. Here the CDR3 DNA reads TGCAGCGGTGTTAGGGGGTACGAGCAGTACTTC.

This rearrangement joins TRBV6-5 to TRBJ2-3; 7 nucleotides line up with TRBD1. Germline CDR1 MNHEY, CDR2 SVGAGI. J lost 4 bases, V lost 2 bases, and 6 bases had no gene match. The CDR3 length is 15 residues. CDR3 nucleotide sequence: TGTGCCAGCAGTTACGAATCCCAGGGGGCAGATACGCAGTATTTT. Residues: CASSYESQGADTQYF.

DNA for the CDR3: TGTGCCACCAGTGATTCGGGACTAGCGGGCGATGAGCAGTACTTC. Translated, it gives CATSDSGLAGDEQYF. The J gene is TRBJ2-5, the V gene TRBV24-1; TRBD2 matches at 12 bases. This CDR3 is 15 amino acids long. Trimming at V came to 2 bases and at J to 11 bases, leaving 8 bases not matched to a gene. Germline lookup yields CDR1 KGHDR and CDR2 SFDVKD.

The genes are TRBV28 and TRBJ1-1; 9 nucleotides line up with TRBD1. Germline V gene sequence: CDR1 MDHEN, CDR2 SYDVKM. This CDR3 contains 15 residues. V lost 5 bases to trimming and J lost 10 bases; unmatched junction nucleotides: 14. The CDR3 sequence is CASSPRGGTGLAAFF. CDR3 DNA: TGTGCCAGCAGTCCACGTGGGGGGACAGGGCTCGCAGCTTTCTTT.

This clonotype showed up just once. The chain employs TRBV6-5 and TRBJ1-5; 7 bases agree with TRBD1. CDR3 length: 15 residues. Unmatched junction bases numbered 10, after V lost 5 bases and J lost 6 bases. Looked up from germline, CDR1 is MNHEY and CDR2 is SVGAGI. DNA of the CDR3: TGTGCCAGCAGTCCATCAGGGGGATGGGGTCAGCCCCAGCATTTT. Amino acid sequence: CASSPSGGWGQPQHF.

This clonotype was picked up a small number of times. The rearrangement links TRBV28 to TRBJ1-2; 10 positions match TRBD1. There are 15 residues in the CDR3. V trimming: 6 bases; J trimming: 8 bases; junction bases outside the gene matches: 12. Germline loops: CDR1 MDHEN, CDR2 SYDVKM. The CDR3 here is CASRRPGQGKGGYTF. CDR3 bases: TGTGCCAGCAGACGCCCGGGACAGGGGAAAGGGGGCTACACCTTC.

This clonotype was seen repeatedly, ten times or more. The V and J genes are TRBV9 and TRBJ2-5, with no clear D. The CDR3 contains 12 residues. The germline V gene encodes CDR1 SGDLS and CDR2 YYNGEE. Trimming took 7 bases from V and 0 from J, leaving 7 bases between them. DNA for the CDR3: TGTGCCAGCTCGGCTAACCAAGAGACCCAGTACTTC. It encodes CASSANQETQYF.

V is TRBV27 and J is TRBJ2-2; tentatively, D is TRBD2 (5 bases). Trimming shortened V by 6 bases and J by 0 bases, and 14 bases separated the two germline ends. The CDR3 length is 16 residues. Germline V gene data show CDR1 as MNHEY and CDR2 as SMNVEV (reference sequence). In nucleotides, the CDR3 is TGTGCCAGCAGCCGAGTGGACTGGGCGAACACCGGGGAGCTGTTTTTT. Translated: CASSRVDWANTGELFF.

CDR3 region: CASSYGFSYEQYF. Written as DNA, the CDR3 is TGTGCCAGCAGTTACGGATTCTCCTACGAGCAGTACTTC. The chain employs TRBV6-6 and TRBJ2-7; the D is unclear. V lost 2 bases to trimming and J lost 0 bases, with 5 bases between them. The CDR3 covers 13 residues. Germline V gene lookup returns CDR1 MNHNY and CDR2 SVGAGI (reference sequence).

The CDR3 loop reads CSVLLSGRAGYEQYF. CDR3 nucleotide sequence: TGCAGCGTTTTGTTGAGCGGGAGGGCCGGATACGAGCAGTACTTC. This chain uses TRBV29-1 with TRBJ2-7, with 10 bases fitting TRBD2. Germline loops: CDR1 SQVTM, CDR2 ANQGSEA. Unmatched junction bases numbered 11, after V lost 5 bases and J lost 4 bases. The length of the CDR3 is 15 residues.

This clonotype occurred a few times. V is TRBV18 and J is TRBJ1-1, with D hard to call. CDR3 length equals 13 residues. The germline V gene encodes CDR1 KGHSH and CDR2 LQKENI. V was clipped by 4 bases and J by 1 base, with 7 bases between them. The CDR3 is CASSHLRNTEAFF. The CDR3 DNA is TGTGCCAGCTCACACCTCAGGAACACTGAAGCTTTCTTT.